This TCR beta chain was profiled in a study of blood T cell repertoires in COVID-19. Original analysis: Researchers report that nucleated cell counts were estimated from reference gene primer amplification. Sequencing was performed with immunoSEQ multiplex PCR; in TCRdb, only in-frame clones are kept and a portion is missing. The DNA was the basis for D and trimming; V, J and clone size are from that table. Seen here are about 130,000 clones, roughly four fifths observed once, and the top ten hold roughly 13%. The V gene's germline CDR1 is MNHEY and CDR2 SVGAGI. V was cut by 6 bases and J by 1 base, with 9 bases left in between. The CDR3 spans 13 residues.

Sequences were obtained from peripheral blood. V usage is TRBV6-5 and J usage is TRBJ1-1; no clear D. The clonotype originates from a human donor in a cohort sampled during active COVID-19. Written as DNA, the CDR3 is TGTGCCAGCAGGTCCTCAGGGAACACTGAAGCTTTCTTT. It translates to CASRSSGNTEAFF.